This T cell receptor (beta chain) was recovered during a study of tumor-infiltrating lymphocytes in localized non-small cell lung cancer. The overall study: Several tumor histologies, both smoking statuses, and some post-neoadjuvant chemotherapy samples were included. Notes on the study in general: Immunotypes IM1 and IM2 had similar TCR-derived T-cell fractions. Tumors had more T cell infiltration than uninvolved lung, per TCRbeta sequencing and CD3 counts. Not all patients were TCR sequenced, owing to tissue quantity.

The germline V gene has CDR1 SGHVS and CDR2 FNYEAQ. The CDR3 loop spans 12 amino acids. Generated by immunoSEQ multiplex PCR, the TCRdb table keeps only in-frame clones and is missing some. The table lists under 20,000 clones, roughly 69% of them singletons. Turning to this clone: Its antigen is not identified. One end of the junction varies from germline; a read error may be responsible.

V and J are TRBV7-6 and TRBJ2-5; the D call may be TRBD1 or TRBD2 (5 bases each). The sequence was obtained from a human donor with non-small cell lung cancer. The sequencing input was lung tumor tissue. The CDR3 nucleotides are TGCGCCAGCTCGGGGCTCGGAGAGACCCAGTACTTC. Its protein is CASSGLGETQYF.